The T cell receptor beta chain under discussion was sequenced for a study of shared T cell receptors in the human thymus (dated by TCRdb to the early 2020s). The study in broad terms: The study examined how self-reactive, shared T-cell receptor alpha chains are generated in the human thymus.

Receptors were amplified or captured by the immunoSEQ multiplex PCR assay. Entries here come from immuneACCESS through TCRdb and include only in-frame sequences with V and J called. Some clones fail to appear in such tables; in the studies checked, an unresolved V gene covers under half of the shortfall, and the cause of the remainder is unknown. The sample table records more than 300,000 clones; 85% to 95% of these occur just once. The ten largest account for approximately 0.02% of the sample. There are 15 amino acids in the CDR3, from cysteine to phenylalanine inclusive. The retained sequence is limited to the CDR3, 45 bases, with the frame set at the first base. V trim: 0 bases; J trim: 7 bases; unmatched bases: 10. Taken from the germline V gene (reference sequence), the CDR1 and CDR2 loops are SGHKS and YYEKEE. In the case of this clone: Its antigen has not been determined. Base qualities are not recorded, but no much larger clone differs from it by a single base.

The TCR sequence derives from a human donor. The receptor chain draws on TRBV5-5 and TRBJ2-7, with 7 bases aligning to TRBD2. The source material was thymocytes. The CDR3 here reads CASSLAQRDILEQYF. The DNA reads TGTGCCAGCAGCTTGGCCCAGCGGGATATTTTGGAGCAGTACTTC.